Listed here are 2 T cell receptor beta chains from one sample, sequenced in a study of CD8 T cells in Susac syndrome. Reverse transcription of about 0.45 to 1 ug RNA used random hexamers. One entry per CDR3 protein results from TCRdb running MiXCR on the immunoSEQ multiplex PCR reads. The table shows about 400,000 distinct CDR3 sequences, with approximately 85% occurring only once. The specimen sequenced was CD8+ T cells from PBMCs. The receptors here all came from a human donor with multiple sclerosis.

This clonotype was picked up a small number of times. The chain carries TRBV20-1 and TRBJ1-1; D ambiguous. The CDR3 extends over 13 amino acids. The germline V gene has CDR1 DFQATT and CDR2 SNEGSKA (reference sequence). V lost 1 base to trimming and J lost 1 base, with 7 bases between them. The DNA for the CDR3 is TGCAGTGCTAGAGTGGAGGGGAACACTGAAGCTTTCTTT. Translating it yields CSARVEGNTEAFF.

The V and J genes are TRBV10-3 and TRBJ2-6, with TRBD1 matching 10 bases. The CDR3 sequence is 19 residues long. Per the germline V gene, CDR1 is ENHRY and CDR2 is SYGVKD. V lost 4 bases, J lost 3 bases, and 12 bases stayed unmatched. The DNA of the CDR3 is TGTGCCATCAGTGGAGCGGGGACAGGGGTAAAGTTTGGGGCCAACGTCCTGACTTTC. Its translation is CAISGAGTGVKFGANVLTF.